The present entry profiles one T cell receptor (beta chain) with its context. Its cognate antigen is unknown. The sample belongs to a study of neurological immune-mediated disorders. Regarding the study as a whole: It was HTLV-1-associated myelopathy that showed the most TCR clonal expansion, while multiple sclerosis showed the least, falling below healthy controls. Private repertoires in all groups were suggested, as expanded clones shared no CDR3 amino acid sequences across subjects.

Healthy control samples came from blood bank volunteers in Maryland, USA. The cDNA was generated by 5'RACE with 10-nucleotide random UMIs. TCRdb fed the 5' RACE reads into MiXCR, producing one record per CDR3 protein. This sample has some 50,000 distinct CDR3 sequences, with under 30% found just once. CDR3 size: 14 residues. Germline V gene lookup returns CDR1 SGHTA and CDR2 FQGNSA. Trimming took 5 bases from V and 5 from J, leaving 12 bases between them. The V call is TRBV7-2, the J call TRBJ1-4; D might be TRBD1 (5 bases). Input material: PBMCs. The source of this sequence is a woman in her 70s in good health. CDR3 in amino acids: CASSQDRQNEKLFF. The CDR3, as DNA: TGTGCCAGCAGCCAGGACCGACAGAATGAAAAACTGTTTTTT.